These 9 T cell receptor beta chains were sequenced from one sample in a study of technical replicates of blood from a handful of donors. Using immunoSEQ multiplex PCR, the repertoire was profiled, and TCRdb retains in-frame clones only, with some absent. This sample has about 12,000 clones, with approximately 95% found just once. The sample taken for sequencing was PBMCs. These TCRs come from a human donor in good health.

The chain carries TRBV7-9 and TRBJ2-7, with 8 positions matching TRBD2. CDR3 size: 17 residues. Per the germline V gene, CDR1 is SEHNR and CDR2 is FQNEAQ (reference sequence). Unmatched junction bases numbered 8, after V lost 1 base and J lost 0 bases. The CDR3: CASSLGTSREGSYEQYF. CDR3 in DNA: TGTGCCAGCAGCTTAGGGACTAGCCGTGAGGGCTCCTACGAGCAGTACTTC.

The chain uses TRBV5-1 and TRBJ2-2; 12 nucleotides agree with TRBD2. Germline V gene lookup returns CDR1 SGHRS and CDR2 YFSETQ. The J segment lost 8 bases and the V segment lost 4 bases, leaving 6 bases of the junction unmatched. This CDR3 is built from 15 residues. In nucleotides, the CDR3 is TGCGCCAGCAGCATTACTAGCGGGAGGATGGGGGAGCTGTTTTTT. The encoded protein is CASSITSGRMGELFF.

This clone was seen more than once but under ten times. The V and J genes are TRBV6-1 and TRBJ2-2, with TRBD2 identical over 10 bases. The CDR3 runs 15 residues. V lost 2 bases, J lost 3 bases, and 0 bases stayed unmatched. CDR1 and CDR2 (germline): MNHNS, SASEGT. As DNA, the CDR3 is TGTGCCAGCAGTGAACTAGCGGGAGACACCGGGGAGCTGTTTTTT. Translation gives CASSELAGDTGELFF.

This chain connects TRBV10-2 to TRBJ1-4, with a weak D call TRBD1 (5 bases). Deletions cut 4 bases from V and 8 bases from J, with 14 bases between. Germline values: CDR1 WSHSY, CDR2 SAAADI. The length of the CDR3 is 14 residues. DNA of the CDR3: TGCGCCAGCAGTGGCTCCAGGGCTCACGAAAAACTGTTTTTT. Encoded protein: CASSGSRAHEKLFF.

The rearrangement joins TRBV11-2 to TRBJ2-7, with 7 nucleotides matching TRBD1. V dropped 0 bases and J dropped 2; count of bases not matched to a gene: 4. The CDR3 consists of 15 residues. From germline, CDR1 is SGHAT and CDR2 FQNNGV. This chain's CDR3 is CASSLDPTGTYEQYF. The CDR3 DNA follows: TGTGCCAGCAGCTTAGACCCGACAGGGACCTACGAGCAGTACTTC. Full variable domain (outside the CDR3, taken from reference TRBV11-2 and TRBJ2-7): EAGVAQSPRYKIIEKRQSVAFWCNPISGHATLYWYQQILGQGPKLLIQFQNNGVVDDSQLPKDRFSAERLKGVDSTLKIQPAKLEDSAVYLCASSLDPTGTYEQYFGPGTRLTVT.

The V and J genes are TRBV18 and TRBJ2-3; D gene uncertain. This CDR3 is built from 14 residues. Germline V gene sequence: CDR1 KGHSH, CDR2 LQKENI. With 6 bases removed from V and 4 bases from J, the gap between germline ends came to 14 bases. CDR3 protein: CASSLTLPPDTQYF. CDR3 sequence (DNA): TGTGCCAGCTCTCTGACTCTGCCCCCAGATACGCAGTATTTT.

This chain uses TRBV14 with TRBJ1-1; 8 bases map to TRBD1. Germline CDR1 and CDR2: SGHDN and FVKESK. V was pared by 4 bases and J by 7 bases, with 5 bases of the junction left unmatched. This CDR3 comprises 13 residues. CDR3 loop: CASSLRTGIEAFF. In nucleotides, the CDR3 is TGTGCCAGCAGCCTCCGGACAGGGATTGAAGCTTTCTTT.

The V gene is TRBV18, the J gene TRBJ2-2; D gene unclear. Trimming removed 2 bases at V and 4 bases at J, with 5 bases between. Per germline, CDR1 KGHSH and CDR2 LQKENI. The CDR3 is 13 residues long. The CDR3 DNA reads as TGTGCCAGCTCACCATTTAGCACCGGGGAGCTGTTTTTT. Its protein product is CASSPFSTGELFF.

In DNA form, the CDR3 reads TGTGCCAGCAGCCGCGACAGGCAAGCTTTCTTT. Translated, it gives CASSRDRQAFF. V usage is TRBV5-4 and J usage is TRBJ1-1, with D possibly being TRBD1 (6 bases). V lost 4 bases to trimming and J lost 9 bases, with 10 bases between them. CDR1 SGHNT and CDR2 YYREEE come from the germline V gene (reference sequence). The CDR3 contains 11 residues.